This TCR beta chain was recovered during a study of post-analysis software for immune sequencing data (dated by TCRdb to the mid-2010s). As for the study more broadly: Recorded disease courses included relapsing-remitting, secondary progressive and progressive-relapsing multiple sclerosis, with some patients lacking subtype annotation. A subset of samples was prepared in parallel using single-end sample barcoding, then pooled and co-amplified after Illumina adapter ligation. The patient repertoires were compared against approximately ten previously published healthy control repertoires obtained from donors aged 6 to 25 years. Results and caveats for the whole study, not just this receptor: Direct clustering with F measure showed strong co-clustering of samples prepared in the same batch, prompting a batch-effect correction. The control group was slightly older than the multiple sclerosis patient group. Normalized Chao1 diversity was significantly lower in multiple sclerosis patients than controls, suggesting substantial peripheral T-cell clonal expansion. Significantly higher frequencies in patients than in controls were found for a handful of TRBV segments, including TRBV5-6, TRBV5-1 and TRBV20-1.

On this clonotype: No antigen is known for it. No base-level quality is on record; no much larger clone is a single base apart.

The method behind the library was PCR. Sequenced using an Illumina HiSeq 2500. To reduce PCR and sequencing biases, unique molecular identifiers were incorporated into the TCR beta cDNA libraries. About 500,000 cDNA molecules were obtained for every 1 to 10 million input T cells, so each molecule roughly corresponded to one T cell. The same protocol used for the earlier healthy control dataset was applied to prepare and sequence the patient libraries. Within a given batch, samples were prepared together, multiplexed and sequenced on the same HiSeq lane. Turning to the authors' computational methods: Raw barcoded reads were processed with MIGEC, and single-read molecular identifier groups were discarded before consensus assembly and CDR3 extraction. Clonotype tables were post-analysed with VDJtools, and diversity was normalized by down-sampling all datasets to the smallest sample size. In repertoire overlap clustering, CDR3 amino acid sequences, but not nucleotide sequences, were matched to correct batch-related cross-sample contamination. Clones were called with MiXCR by TCRdb after fastp trimmed the public reads at Q25, and only in-frame beta chains were retained. Rows with a matching CDR3 protein are joined into one entry that keeps the most common DNA and genes. TCRdb, not the authors, supplied the V and J calls. The sample table lists around 700,000 distinct CDR3 sequences, around 64% of them with a count of one. The ten top clones hold roughly 10% of the sample.

To demonstrate the VDJtools post-analysis software, the study profiled TCR beta repertoires from the peripheral blood of about 13 young patients with multiple sclerosis. The patients with multiple sclerosis were children and adolescents between about 6 and 16 years of age. For this chain, trimming is 4 bases at the V end and 7 bases at the J end, and the number of junction bases without a gene match is 7. Taken from cysteine to phenylalanine, the CDR3 has 15 residues. Of the read, only the CDR3 DNA is kept; its 45 bases are in frame from base 1. The CDR1 and CDR2 encoded by the germline V gene are MNHNS and SASEGT.

The sequence links TRBV6-1 to TRBJ2-1, with 10 junctional bases fitting TRBD2. The sequenced material came from blood. This receptor was identified in a girl aged 2 to 10 with multiple sclerosis. The bases read TGTGCCAGCAGTGTAAGCGGGAGGGCCATGAATGAGCAGTTCTTC. This is translated as CASSVSGRAMNEQFF.